The 27 T cell receptor beta chains presented below share a single source sample, sequenced in a study of neoadjuvant nivolumab and ipilimumab in lung cancer. Repertoires were generated with immunoSEQ multiplex PCR, while TCRdb's copy carries only in-frame clones and drops some. This table has over 45,000 clones, around 89% appearing once. The input for sequencing was blood, taken before neoadjuvant nivolumab, alone or with ipilimumab. These TCRs come from an adult with non-small cell lung cancer. Some clones in this sample may be carry-over from other donors' samples.

The gene calls are TRBV27 and TRBJ2-1; D not resolved. The CDR3 is 12 residues long. V dropped 4 bases and J dropped 10 bases, with 11 bases sitting between them. Germline V CDR1 and CDR2: MNHEY, SMNVEV (reference sequence). The DNA of the CDR3 is TGTGCCAGCAGTTCTCCATTCCTCGAGCAGTTCTTC. Residues: CASSSPFLEQFF.

This clone was counted a single time. This sequence joins TRBV5-1 and TRBJ2-7, with 7 bases identical to TRBD1. The germline gives CDR1 SGHRS, CDR2 YFSETQ. Losses at the gene ends were 4 bases for V and 2 bases for J; bases not matched to a gene: 6. The CDR3 is 14 residues long. CDR3 region: CASSDPGQTYEQYF. CDR3 bases: TGCGCCAGCAGCGACCCGGGACAGACCTACGAGCAGTACTTC.

V usage is TRBV5-1 and J usage is TRBJ2-5; 9 bases match TRBD2. Germline-derived CDR1 and CDR2 are SGHRS and YFSETQ. This CDR3 has 18 residues. V trimming: 0 bases; J trimming: 3 bases; junction bases outside the gene matches: 12. CDR3 nucleotide sequence: TGCGCCAGCAGCTTGGAGTTGGGTAGCGGGAGACAAAAAGAGACCCAGTACTTC. Protein sequence: CASSLELGSGRQKETQYF.

Concerning this clone itself: The same CDR3 can be traced to other DNA sequences in this sample. The chain has TRBV5-1 and TRBJ2-7; no clear D. V was cut by 0 bases and J by 3 bases, with 4 bases left in between. Germline values: CDR1 SGHRS, CDR2 YFSETQ. The CDR3 totals 12 residues. The DNA of the CDR3 is TGCGCCAGCAGCTTGGTCGGCTACGAGCAGTACTTC. Amino acid sequence: CASSLVGYEQYF. Variable domain in full (rest from reference TRBV5-1 and TRBJ2-7): KAGVTQTPRYLIKTRGQQVTLSCSPISGHRSVSWYQQTPGQGLQFLFEYFSETQRNKGNFPGRFSGRQFSNSRSEMNVSTLELGDSALYLCASSLVGYEQYFGPGTRLTVT.

This clone was detected only once. V is TRBV7-9 and J is TRBJ1-5, with 7 nucleotides matching TRBD1. Germline V lookup: CDR1 SEHNR, CDR2 FQNEAQ (reference sequence). This CDR3 comprises 18 residues. V lost 4 bases, J lost 0 bases, and 12 bases stayed unmatched. The CDR3 nucleotides read TGTGCCAGCAGCTCGCGGACAGGAGACGAACCTAGCAATCAGCCCCAGCATTTT. It codes for CASSSRTGDEPSNQPQHF.

The rearrangement uses TRBV30 and TRBJ1-2; D remains ambiguous. The V end lost 0 bases, the J end lost 3 bases, and 17 bases lay between the germline ends. Germline-derived CDR1 and CDR2 are GTSNPN and SVGIG (reference sequence). CDR3 length equals 16 residues. The CDR3 reads CAWSVGGGGRYYGYTF. The CDR3, as DNA: TGTGCCTGGAGTGTAGGAGGTGGAGGCCGCTACTATGGCTACACCTTC.

The CDR3 bases are TGTGCCAGCAGCTTAGCGGCTAGCAGTCCCCGGGAGACCCAGTACTTC. The encoded protein is CASSLAASSPRETQYF. This chain uses TRBV7-9 with TRBJ2-5; TRBD2 might be the D (5 bases). The germline gives CDR1 SEHNR, CDR2 FQNEAQ (reference sequence). The CDR3 length is 16 residues. V lost 0 bases, J lost 5 bases, and 16 bases lay in between.

This clone has only one observation. The genes are TRBV11-2 and TRBJ1-1; D is uncertain. The V and J ends lost 5 bases and 6 bases respectively, with 7 bases between them. Germline V CDR1 and CDR2: SGHAT, FQNNGV. CDR3 size: 11 residues. Here the CDR3 DNA reads TGTGCCAGCAGCGTAGCGTCTGAAGCTTTCTTT. It yields the protein CASSVASEAFF.

The CDR3 coding sequence is TGTGCCAGCAGCCCTAGGGGACAGGGGCGAGAGACCCAGTACTTC. It translates to CASSPRGQGRETQYF. This chain links TRBV7-9 with TRBJ2-5; 10 bases agree with TRBD1. Trimming took 5 bases from V and 4 from J; bases not matched to a gene: 7. Looked up from germline, CDR1 is SEHNR and CDR2 is FQNEAQ (reference sequence). This CDR3 has 15 amino acids.

This sequence joins TRBV9 and TRBJ2-7; 7 bases align to TRBD1. CDR1 is SGDLS, CDR2 YYNGEE, per germline. The CDR3 extends over 15 amino acids. Trimming cost V 0 bases and J 2 bases; bases outside gene matches: 5. The CDR3 sequence is CASSVGGTATYEQYF. The CDR3 bases are TGTGCCAGCAGCGTAGGTGGGACAGCTACCTACGAGCAGTACTTC.

The chain couples TRBV6-5 to TRBJ2-7; possibly TRBD1 or TRBD2 for D (5 bases each). The CDR3 covers 16 residues. Trimming removed 2 bases from V and 1 base from J, with 15 bases in between. CDR1 MNHEY and CDR2 SVGAGI come from the germline V gene. The CDR3 DNA follows: TGTGCCAGCAGTTACCGTGATTGGGACGGGTCCTACGAGCAGTACTTC. Residues: CASSYRDWDGSYEQYF.

This chain links TRBV7-2 with TRBJ2-7; 9 nucleotides match TRBD2. Per the germline V gene, CDR1 is SGHTA and CDR2 is FQGNSA. With 6 bases clipped from V and 0 bases from J, the junction kept 3 bases outside the gene matches. This CDR3 contains 14 residues. CDR3 sequence reads: CASRTSGSSYEQYF. DNA of the CDR3: TGTGCCAGCAGGACTAGCGGCTCCTCCTACGAGCAGTACTTC.

This chain links TRBV5-4 with TRBJ2-6; TRBD1 matches 8 bases. V trimming: 3 bases; J trimming: 0 bases; junction bases outside the gene matches: 8. The CDR3 consists of 18 residues. Germline lookup yields CDR1 SGHNT and CDR2 YYREEE (reference sequence). CDR3 DNA sequence: TGTGCCAGCAGCTCCTCCCGGACAGGGAGCTCTGGGGCCAACGTCCTGACTTTC. This translates into CASSSSRTGSSGANVLTF.

The J gene is TRBJ1-2, the V gene TRBV25-1; D unclear. This CDR3 has 12 residues. In germline, CDR1 is MGHDK, CDR2 SYGVNS. Trimming removed 1 base from V and 6 bases from J, with 6 bases in between. The CDR3 DNA sequence: TGTGCCAGCAGTGAATTTGGTAATGGCTACACCTTC. Its protein product is CASSEFGNGYTF.

The V call is TRBV11-2, the J call TRBJ2-1; D possibly corresponds to TRBD2 (5 bases). V was pared by 5 bases and J by 7 bases, with 9 bases between. The CDR3 runs 12 residues. Germline V gene lookup returns CDR1 SGHAT and CDR2 FQNNGV. The CDR3: CASSGSGNEQFF. The DNA of the CDR3 is TGTGCCAGCAGCGGGAGCGGTAATGAGCAGTTCTTC. The entire variable domain, with the rest obtained from reference TRBV11-2 and TRBJ2-1, is as follows: EAGVAQSPRYKIIEKRQSVAFWCNPISGHATLYWYQQILGQGPKLLIQFQNNGVVDDSQLPKDRFSAERLKGVDSTLKIQPAKLEDSAVYLCASSGSGNEQFFGPGTRLTVL.

The chain couples TRBV7-9 to TRBJ1-1, with no clear D. Germline CDR1 and CDR2: SEHNR and FQNEAQ (reference sequence). This CDR3 contains 12 residues. V was shortened by 1 base and J by 3 bases, with 3 bases between the two germline ends. The CDR3 DNA reads as TGTGCCAGCAGCTTAGAGGACACTGAAGCTTTCTTT. It is translated as CASSLEDTEAFF. Variable domain in full (rest from reference TRBV7-9 and TRBJ1-1): DTGVSQNPRHKITKRGQNVTFRCDPISEHNRLYWYRQTLGQGPEFLTYFQNEAQLEKSRLLSDRFSAERPKGSFSTLEIQRTEQGDSAMYLCASSLEDTEAFFGQGTRLTVV.

The genes are TRBV29-1 and TRBJ2-1; D gene ambiguous. V lost 7 bases to trimming and J lost 5 bases, with 6 bases between them. The germline V gene has CDR1 SQVTM and CDR2 ANQGSEA. This CDR3 region has 10 residues. The CDR3 loop reads CSGLDNEQFF. Here the CDR3 DNA reads TGCAGCGGGCTGGACAATGAGCAGTTCTTC.

Written as DNA, the CDR3 is TGTGCCAGTAGTCCTACTCCGGGGACAATGTTCTACGAGCAGTACTTC. This codes for CASSPTPGTMFYEQYF. V is TRBV19 and J is TRBJ2-7; tentative D call: TRBD1 (6 bases). The CDR3 covers 16 residues. CDR1 is LNHDA, CDR2 SQIVND, per germline (reference sequence). The ends were cut back, 5 bases at V and 3 bases at J, with 20 bases in the middle. The whole variable domain, remainder taken from reference TRBV19 and TRBJ2-7, is DGGITQSPKYLFRKEGQNVTLSCEQNLNHDAMYWYRQDPGQGLRLIYYSQIVNDFQKGDIAEGYSVSREKKESFPLTVTSAQKNPTAFYLCASSPTPGTMFYEQYFGPGTRLTVT.

The rearrangement links TRBV6-5 to TRBJ1-1, with 7 bases lining up with TRBD1. The germline gives CDR1 MNHEY, CDR2 SVGAGI. This CDR3 is 15 amino acids long. V lost 5 bases to trimming and J lost 5 bases; unmatched junction nucleotides: 11. This CDR3 reads CASSQFRGAGTEAFF. CDR3 bases: TGTGCCAGCAGTCAGTTCAGGGGGGCGGGGACTGAAGCTTTCTTT.

The V call is TRBV6-4, the J call TRBJ1-2; D unresolved. Germline lookup yields CDR1 MRHNA and CDR2 SNTAGT. With 2 bases removed from V and 8 bases from J, the gap between germline ends came to 6 bases. CDR3 length: 11 residues. Here the CDR3 reads CASSDGRGYTF. CDR3 coding DNA: TGTGCCAGCAGTGACGGGAGGGGCTACACCTTC.

The CDR3 loop reads CASSPSSSGSYEQYF. In nucleotides, the CDR3 is TGTGCCAGCTCACCGTCTTCTAGCGGGAGCTACGAGCAGTACTTC. The chain joins TRBV18 to TRBJ2-7; 10 bases map to TRBD2. V lost 3 bases to trimming and J lost 3 bases; unmatched junction nucleotides: 5. The CDR3 runs to 15 residues. Germline loops: CDR1 KGHSH, CDR2 LQKENI. Looking up the rest from reference TRBV18 and TRBJ2-7 gives the full variable domain: NAGVMQNPRHLVRRRGQEARLRCSPMKGHSHVYWYRQLPEEGLKFMVYLQKENIIDESGMPKERFSAEFPKEGPSILRIQQVVRGDSAAYFCASSPSSSGSYEQYFGPGTRLTVT.

V gene TRBV20-1 combines with J gene TRBJ2-3, with no clear D. The V end was cut by 5 bases, the J end by 8 bases, with 8 bases between. The CDR3 runs to 10 residues. Germline CDR1 DFQATT, CDR2 SNEGSKA (reference sequence). CDR3 sequence reads: CSAFLGTQYF. The CDR3 DNA is TGCAGTGCTTTCTTGGGTACGCAGTATTTT.

This sequence joins TRBV6-5 and TRBJ1-3, with D possibly TRBD1 on 5 matching bases. Trimming cost V 5 bases and J 3 bases, with 14 bases left between them. Germline loops: CDR1 MNHEY, CDR2 SVGAGI. The CDR3 totals 15 residues. The CDR3 here is CASSAGTLSGNTIYF. In nucleotides, the CDR3 is TGTGCCAGCAGTGCCGGGACTCTTAGTGGAAACACCATATATTTT.

The rearrangement uses TRBV18 and TRBJ2-2; 8 nucleotides line up with TRBD2. The CDR3 sequence is 15 residues long. Germline V gene lookup returns CDR1 KGHSH and CDR2 LQKENI. V shed 3 bases, J shed 5 bases, and the junction held 5 bases outside the gene matches. The CDR3 DNA follows: TGTGCCAGCTCACCGCGACGGGAGGGTACCGGGGAGCTGTTTTTT. Its protein product is CASSPRREGTGELFF.

CDR3 region: CASSRTGDHSYEQYF. In nucleotides, the CDR3 is TGTGCCAGCTCACGCACAGGGGACCATTCTTACGAGCAGTACTTC. This sequence joins TRBV18 and TRBJ2-7; the match to TRBD1 covers 7 bases. Germline V CDR1 and CDR2: KGHSH, LQKENI. Losses at the gene ends were 4 bases for V and 4 bases for J; bases not matched to a gene: 10. The length of the CDR3 is 15 residues.

The rearrangement links TRBV6-5 to TRBJ1-1, with D maybe TRBD1 (5 bases). V lost 6 bases and J lost 7, with 9 bases in between. Germline CDR1 reads MNHEY; CDR2 reads SVGAGI. The CDR3 spans 11 residues. The CDR3 coding sequence is TGTGCCAGCAGAAACAGGTATGAAGCTTTCTTT. Encoded protein: CASRNRYEAFF.

This clone was counted once. V gene TRBV6-5 combines with J gene TRBJ2-7; TRBD1 matches at 7 bases. Per the germline V gene, CDR1 is MNHEY and CDR2 is SVGAGI. This CDR3 has 14 amino acids. V dropped 2 bases and J dropped 7; count of bases not matched to a gene: 8. DNA of the CDR3: TGTGCCAGCAGTTACCTGACAGGGTCAGGGGAGCAGTACTTC. Protein product: CASSYLTGSGEQYF.